The 6 T cell receptor beta chains presented below share a single source sample, sequenced in a study of T-cell memory formation after mild COVID-19. Each CDR3 protein is one row after TCRdb ran MiXCR on the 5' RACE reads. The sample holds about 340,000 distinct CDR3 sequences; under 15% are singletons and the top ten take about a fifth. Sequenced: PBMCs or a T cell subset sorted from them (not recorded which). The source of these receptors is a man younger than 35 who had mild COVID-19 (a few samples of this study predate the infection). Cell type and time point are not known.

This clonotype was found many times. V gene TRBV4-2 combines with J gene TRBJ1-4; D uncertain. Germline V gene sequence: CDR1 LGHNA, CDR2 YNFKEQ. The length of the CDR3 is 15 residues. Between the trimmed V and J ends, which lost 0 bases and 8 bases, there was a span of 13 bases. Here the CDR3 reads CASSQDPTSLEKLFF. In DNA, the CDR3 is TGTGCCAGCAGCCAAGATCCGACCTCTCTCGAAAAACTGTTTTTT.

The chain uses TRBV29-1 and TRBJ1-1; D call uncertain. V lost 7 bases and J 0 bases, leaving 12 bases between the germline ends. Germline assignment: CDR1 SQVTM and CDR2 ANQGSEA. This CDR3 has 13 amino acids. The DNA for the CDR3 is TGCAGCGCTTCTCAGGAGCTGAACACTGAAGCTTTCTTT. Translated, it gives CSASQELNTEAFF.

This clonotype turned up a few times. The J gene is TRBJ2-7, the V gene TRBV29-1; a possible D gene is TRBD2 (6 bases). Germline V gene sequence: CDR1 SQVTM, CDR2 ANQGSEA. V lost 4 bases to trimming and J lost 3 bases, with 13 bases between them. There are 13 residues in the CDR3. For the CDR3, the DNA is TGCAGCGTTGCCAGGCAGGGAGGCTACGAGCAGTACGTC. Amino acids: CSVARQGGYEQYV.

The chain uses TRBV19 and TRBJ1-1; D is undetermined. V was clipped by 7 bases and J by 1 base, with 4 bases between them. CDR1 and CDR2 from the germline V gene are LNHDA and SQIVND (reference sequence). The CDR3 covers 11 residues. The CDR3 reads CASIGNTEAFF. CDR3 bases: TGTGCCAGTATTGGGAACACTGAAGCTTTCTTT. Full variable domain (remainder filled in from reference TRBV19 and TRBJ1-1): DGGITQSPKYLFRKEGQNVTLSCEQNLNHDAMYWYRQDPGQGLRLIYYSQIVNDFQKGDIAEGYSVSREKKESFPLTVTSAQKNPTAFYLCASIGNTEAFFGQGTRLTVV.

Regarding this clonotype: At one end the junction does not follow the germline gene, possibly because of a read error. The chain links TRBV28 to TRBJ1-6; D call uncertain. This CDR3 region has 14 residues. CDR1 and CDR2 from the germline V gene are MDHEN and SYDVKM. CDR3 residues: CASSLRRDNSPIHF. DNA for the CDR3: TGTGCCAGCAGTTTAAGACGGGATAATTCACCCATCCACTTT.

This clonotype has more than one count but fewer than ten. The chain links TRBV5-1 to TRBJ2-5; a possible D gene is TRBD2 (5 bases). The CDR3 length is 12 residues. Trimming removed 5 bases at V and 5 bases at J, with 10 bases between. Germline V gives CDR1 SGHRS, CDR2 YFSETQ. The CDR3 sequence: CASRLQRETQYF. CDR3 DNA sequence: TGCGCCAGCAGATTGCAGCGGGAGACCCAGTACTTC.